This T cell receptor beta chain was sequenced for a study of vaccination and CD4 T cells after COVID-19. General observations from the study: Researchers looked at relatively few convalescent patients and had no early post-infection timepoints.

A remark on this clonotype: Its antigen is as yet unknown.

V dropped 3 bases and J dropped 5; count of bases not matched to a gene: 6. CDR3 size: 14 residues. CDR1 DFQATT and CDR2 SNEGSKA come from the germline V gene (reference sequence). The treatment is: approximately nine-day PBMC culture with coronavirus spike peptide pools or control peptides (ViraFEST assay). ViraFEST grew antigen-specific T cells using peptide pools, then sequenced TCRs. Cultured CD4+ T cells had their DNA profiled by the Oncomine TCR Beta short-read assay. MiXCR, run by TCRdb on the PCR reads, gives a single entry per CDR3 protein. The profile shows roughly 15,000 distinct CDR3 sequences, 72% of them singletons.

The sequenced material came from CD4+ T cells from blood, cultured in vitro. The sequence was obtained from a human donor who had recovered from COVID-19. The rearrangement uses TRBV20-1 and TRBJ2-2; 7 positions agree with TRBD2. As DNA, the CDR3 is TGCAGTGCTAGTACCGGGAGGACAACCGGGGAGCTGTTTTTT. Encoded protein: CSASTGRTTGELFF.